These 19 T cell receptor beta chains share one sample of origin, sequenced in a study of T cells in Graves' hyperthyroidism and ophthalmopathy. Amplification of TCR beta CDR3 regions was performed using RNA transcripts as template. HTBI primers were employed in a first-round RT-PCR of the TCR CDR3. TCRdb called the multiplex PCR reads again in MiXCR, with one record for every CDR3 protein. Of about 480,000 distinct CDR3 sequences listed, less than 25% are singletons. Sequencing was done on a sample of blood. These receptors were obtained from a woman aged 25 to 39 with Graves' ophthalmopathy.

V is TRBV4-2 and J is TRBJ2-4, with D hard to call. Deletions cut 1 base from V and 0 bases from J, with 7 bases between. Germline CDR1 and CDR2: LGHNA and YNFKEQ. This CDR3 spans 15 amino acids. CDR3 sequence: CASSQGILAKNIQYF. For the CDR3, the DNA is TGTGCCAGCAGCCAAGGCATCTTAGCCAAAAACATTCAGTACTTC.

The J gene is TRBJ2-4, the V gene TRBV6-1; 7 nucleotides align to TRBD1. Germline-derived CDR1 and CDR2 are MNHNS and SASEGT. This CDR3 has 15 residues. V lost 6 bases, J lost 8 bases, and 13 bases stayed unmatched. This CDR3 is CASRSPGTEGDIQYF. As DNA, the CDR3 is TGTGCCAGCAGGTCACCCGGGACAGAGGGTGACATTCAGTACTTC.

This clonotype showed up many times. The chain is built from TRBV24-1 and TRBJ2-5, with D tentatively TRBD1 or TRBD2 (6 bases each). V was cut by 1 base and J by 1 base, with 15 bases left in between. The length of the CDR3 is 17 residues. Germline-derived CDR1 and CDR2 are KGHDR and SFDVKD. The CDR3 here is CATSDFDSEGGQETQYF. The CDR3 DNA reads as TGTGCCACCAGTGATTTTGATTCGGAGGGGGGCCAAGAGACCCAGTACTTC.

This clonotype was found a few times. The chain recombines TRBV20-1 with TRBJ1-2; tentative D call: TRBD1 (5 bases). Trimming cost V 5 bases and J 1 base, with 17 bases left between them. The CDR3 extends over 15 amino acids. The germline CDR1 and CDR2 sequences are DFQATT and SNEGSKA (reference sequence). CDR3 coding DNA: TGCAGTGCTCGTGAGGCAGGGAATTTTAACTATGGCTACACCTTC. As protein: CSAREAGNFNYGYTF.

There are a few counts of this clonotype. The CDR3 loop reads CASSQNNRGRDYGYTF. In nucleotides, the CDR3 is TGCGCCAGCAGCCAAAATAACAGGGGGCGCGACTATGGCTACACCTTC. The chain recombines TRBV4-1 with TRBJ1-2, with 9 bases fitting TRBD1. The J segment lost 3 bases and the V segment lost 2 bases, leaving 7 bases of the junction unmatched. Germline V CDR1 and CDR2: MGHRA, YSYEKL. The CDR3 runs to 16 residues.

This clonotype was seen repeatedly, ten times or more. The CDR3: CASSSRVENQPQHF. CDR3 nucleotide sequence: TGTGCCAGCAGCTCCCGCGTCGAGAATCAGCCCCAGCATTTT. The chain has TRBV7-9 and TRBJ1-5; D gene ambiguous. CDR3 length: 14 amino acids. Germline-derived CDR1 and CDR2 are SEHNR and FQNEAQ (reference sequence). With 4 bases removed from V and 4 bases from J, the gap between germline ends came to 11 bases.

Many counts were recorded for this clonotype. The chain employs TRBV6-5 and TRBJ2-7, with TRBD2 matching over 10 bases. The junction had 5 bases not matched to a gene; V was cut back by 4 bases and J by 2 bases. The CDR3 covers 15 residues. Looked up from germline, CDR1 is MNHEY and CDR2 is SVGAGI. CDR3 loop: CASSWLAGAAYEQYF. DNA of the CDR3: TGTGCCAGCAGTTGGCTAGCGGGGGCCGCCTACGAGCAGTACTTC.

The V and J genes are TRBV24-1 and TRBJ1-1; 7 bases are shared with TRBD1. The trim removed 8 bases at V and 1 base at J, leaving 6 bases unmatched. This CDR3 has 14 residues. Germline V gives CDR1 KGHDR, CDR2 SFDVKD. In DNA form, the CDR3 reads TGTGCCACCAAAGCAGGGGGATCGAACACTGAAGCTTTCTTT. It translates to CATKAGGSNTEAFF.

The chain couples TRBV5-1 to TRBJ2-3, with D uncertain. This CDR3 has 14 residues. Trimming shortened V by 0 bases and J by 4 bases, and 9 bases separated the two germline ends. Germline CDR1 is SGHRS and CDR2 is YFSETQ. The CDR3 nucleotides are TGCGCCAGCAGCTTGGAGGTAGCTGCAGATACGCAGTATTTT. It is translated as CASSLEVAADTQYF.

This sequence joins TRBV18 and TRBJ2-5, with D perhaps matching TRBD1 (5 bases). The CDR3 has 15 residues. The V end was cut by 2 bases, the J end by 4 bases, with 14 bases between. Germline values: CDR1 KGHSH, CDR2 LQKENI. The CDR3 DNA sequence: TGTGCCAGCTCACCAGGGGCTCAGCCAACAGAGACCCAGTACTTC. This codes for CASSPGAQPTETQYF.

In this sample, this clonotype turned up a few times. V usage is TRBV18 and J usage is TRBJ1-1, with no clear D. Trimming removed 1 base from V and 4 bases from J, with 7 bases in between. Per the germline V gene, CDR1 is KGHSH and CDR2 is LQKENI. CDR3 size: 13 residues. CDR3 region: CASSPQGLTEAFF. In DNA, the CDR3 is TGTGCCAGCTCACCACAGGGTCTCACTGAAGCTTTCTTT.

This clonotype was observed many times. The chain links TRBV20-1 to TRBJ2-7, with TRBD1 identical over 7 bases. This CDR3 spans 14 amino acids. Trimming at V came to 1 base and at J to 4 bases, leaving 7 bases not matched to a gene. Germline V CDR1 and CDR2: DFQATT, SNEGSKA (reference sequence). CDR3 amino acids: CSARGRQGVYEQYF. In DNA form, the CDR3 reads TGCAGTGCTAGAGGAAGACAGGGTGTTTACGAGCAGTACTTC.

There are many counts of this clonotype. The rearrangement joins TRBV6-1 to TRBJ1-1, with 8 bases lining up with TRBD1. Per germline, CDR1 MNHNS and CDR2 SASEGT. V gave up 6 bases and J gave up 1 base; unmatched junction bases: 7. CDR3 length: 15 residues. The CDR3 DNA follows: TGTGCCAGCAGCGACGCCGGGACAGGGAACACTGAAGCTTTCTTT. Its protein is CASSDAGTGNTEAFF.

This clonotype was seen ten or more times. V is TRBV12-3 or TRBV12-4 and J is TRBJ2-7; D not resolved. The CDR3 runs to 12 residues. V was pared by 1 base and J by 7 bases, with 8 bases between. CDR3 residues: CASSLVPKEQYF. The CDR3 DNA is TGTGCCAGCAGTTTAGTCCCAAAGGAGCAGTACTTC.

This sequence joins TRBV12-3 or TRBV12-4 and TRBJ2-2; 10 bases are shared with TRBD2. Unmatched junction bases numbered 6, after V lost 3 bases and J lost 2 bases. The length of the CDR3 is 17 residues. The chain's CDR3 is CASSFNSGRTNTGELFF. CDR3 in DNA: TGTGCCAGCAGTTTTAATAGCGGGAGGACTAACACCGGGGAGCTGTTTTTT.

The gene calls are TRBV6-2 or TRBV6-3 and TRBJ2-7; D possibly corresponds to TRBD2 (5 bases). V was clipped by 2 bases and J by 3 bases, with 20 bases between them. CDR3 length: 17 amino acids. Germline V gives CDR1 MNHEY, CDR2 SVGEGT. The CDR3 region is CASSYPGGGERYYEQYF. DNA for the CDR3: TGTGCCAGCAGTTACCCCGGCGGAGGCGAGCGGTACTACGAGCAGTACTTC.

There are a few counts of this clonotype. The chain is built from TRBV6-1 and TRBJ1-1; D call uncertain. The V gene's germline CDR1 is MNHNS and CDR2 SASEGT. Trimming shortened V by 4 bases and J by 7 bases, and 7 bases separated the two germline ends. The length of the CDR3 is 11 residues. The CDR3 DNA reads as TGTGCCAGCAGTGCAGATAGTGAAGCTTTCTTT. Residues: CASSADSEAFF.

Ten or more counts support this clonotype. The genes are TRBV12-3 or TRBV12-4 and TRBJ1-2; 7 nucleotides align to TRBD1. V was pared by 5 bases and J by 8 bases, with 17 bases of the junction left unmatched. This CDR3 region has 16 residues. The CDR3 DNA follows: TGTGCCAGCAGTCGAAGACAGGGTGGCCCAGGGGAGGGCTACACCTTC. As protein: CASSRRQGGPGEGYTF.

This clonotype showed up many times. The chain has TRBV4-3 and TRBJ2-7, with 7 bases lining up with TRBD1. Germline V gives CDR1 LGHNA, CDR2 YSLEER. CDR3 size: 18 residues. Unmatched junction bases numbered 15, after V lost 0 bases and J lost 4 bases. CDR3 amino acids: CASSQEYTLVQQGYEQYF. The CDR3 coding sequence is TGCGCCAGCAGCCAAGAGTATACCCTTGTTCAACAGGGGTACGAGCAGTACTTC.